A single sample is the source of the 27 T cell receptor beta chains below, sequenced in a study of CD8 T cells in ankylosing spondylitis. TCRdb analysed the 5' RACE reads with MiXCR anew, one entry per CDR3 protein. Altogether about 250,000 distinct CDR3 sequences are present, approximately 30% being singletons, with the ten largest covering roughly 4.2%. Material: blood, either unsorted or a sorted T cell fraction (not recorded which). These receptors were obtained from a male donor with ankylosing spondylitis or in good health (not recorded which).

This clonotype was picked up a small number of times. The chain is built from TRBV20-1 and TRBJ2-1, with 11 bases that match TRBD2. This CDR3 has 16 amino acids. Trimming took 2 bases from V and 9 from J; bases not matched to a gene: 12. Germline V CDR1 and CDR2: DFQATT, SNEGSKA (reference sequence). The CDR3 bases are TGCAGTGCTAGACCGAATTTAGCGGGGGGGTTTAGTGAGCAGTTCTTC. Its translation: CSARPNLAGGFSEQFF.

The chain employs TRBV20-1 and TRBJ2-3; D is perhaps TRBD1 or TRBD2 (5 bases each). CDR1 is DFQATT, CDR2 SNEGSKA, per germline (reference sequence). V was trimmed by 3 bases and J by 0 bases, leaving 10 bases between them. The CDR3 runs 14 residues. The CDR3 nucleotides read TGCAGTGCTAGGAGGGCAGGGAGCACAGATACGCAGTATTTT. Residues: CSARRAGSTDTQYF.

The chain uses TRBV20-1 and TRBJ2-3; 12 nucleotides line up with TRBD2. Germline CDR1 reads DFQATT; CDR2 reads SNEGSKA (reference sequence). This CDR3 has 17 residues. V lost 6 bases, J lost 3 bases, and 13 bases stayed unmatched. The CDR3 reads CSATSWASGGATDTQYF. CDR3 DNA sequence: TGCAGTGCCACCTCGTGGGCTAGCGGGGGGGCGACAGATACGCAGTATTTT.

This clonotype was seen only a few times. The junction and the germline gene differ at one end; a read error may be behind it. CDR3 region: CASSLDGGVPKSF. DNA for the CDR3: TGCGCCAGCAGCTTGGATGGTGGGGTCCCCAAGTCCTTC. The rearrangement links TRBV5-1 to TRBJ2-1; D unresolved. This CDR3 is 13 amino acids long. Germline-derived CDR1 and CDR2 are SGHRS and YFSETQ.

The chain carries TRBV5-6 and TRBJ2-7; D unclear. Germline CDR1 SGHDT, CDR2 YYEEEE. The V end lost 0 bases, the J end lost 4 bases, and 8 bases lay between the germline ends. This CDR3 comprises 13 residues. CDR3 residues: CASSLAQQYEQYF. The CDR3, as DNA: TGTGCCAGCAGCTTGGCCCAACAGTACGAGCAGTACTTC.

The genes are TRBV6-1 and TRBJ2-7; 14 bases match TRBD2. The CDR3 has 15 amino acids. With V trimmed by 6 bases and J by 3 bases, 4 bases remained unmatched. Germline-derived CDR1 and CDR2 are MNHNS and SASEGT. The CDR3 region has the DNA TGTGCCAGCAGCCGGACTAGCGGGGGGAACTACGAGCAGTACTTC. Encoded protein: CASSRTSGGNYEQYF.

The V gene is TRBV10-3, the J gene TRBJ2-3; TRBD2 matches at 8 bases. Germline CDR1 reads ENHRY; CDR2 reads SYGVKD. V shed 2 bases and J 5 bases; nucleotides not matched to a gene: 6. The CDR3 length is 15 residues. The CDR3 coding sequence is TGTGCCATCAGTGAGAAAGCGGGGGCGGGAGATACGCAGTATTTT. Protein sequence: CAISEKAGAGDTQYF.

In its sample, this clonotype was seen a few times. This sequence joins TRBV5-1 and TRBJ2-6; no definite D call. Germline-derived CDR1 and CDR2 are SGHRS and YFSETQ. There are 16 residues in the CDR3. Between the trimmed V and J ends, which lost 0 bases and 1 base, there was a span of 8 bases. The CDR3 region has the DNA TGCGCCAGCAGCTTGGCCGCGACATCTGGGGCCAACGTCCTGACTTTC. The encoded protein is CASSLAATSGANVLTF.

This chain joins TRBV29-1 and TRBJ2-5; D is undetermined. Trimming took off 7 bases at V and 3 bases at J, with 12 bases between the two ends. The CDR3 is 12 amino acids. CDR1 and CDR2 from the germline V gene are SQVTM and ANQGSEA. In DNA form, the CDR3 reads TGCAGCGCCAGTAGGGTAGAAGAGACCCAGTACTTC. Translation gives CSASRVEETQYF.

V is TRBV28 and J is TRBJ2-7, with D possibly matching TRBD1 (6 bases). V was clipped by 4 bases and J by 4 bases, with 17 bases between them. CDR1 is MDHEN and CDR2 is SYDVKM in the germline V gene. The CDR3 extends over 15 amino acids. CDR3 amino acids: CASSSSTGGAYEQYF. For the CDR3, the DNA is TGTGCCAGCAGTTCCTCGACAGGAGGCGCGTACGAGCAGTACTTC.

The chain uses TRBV10-3 and TRBJ2-7; 10 nucleotides agree with TRBD2. The CDR3 loop spans 13 amino acids. Unmatched junction bases numbered 0, after V lost 2 bases and J lost 5 bases. Germline V gene sequence: CDR1 ENHRY, CDR2 SYGVKD. The CDR3 reads CAISEGLADEQYF. The CDR3 DNA reads as TGTGCCATCAGTGAGGGACTAGCGGACGAGCAGTACTTC.

This clonotype has ten or more counts. V is TRBV6-1 and J is TRBJ1-6; D not resolved. The CDR3 is 14 amino acids. With 6 bases removed from V and 10 bases from J, the gap between germline ends came to 16 bases. CDR1 and CDR2 from the germline V gene are MNHNS and SASEGT. The CDR3 DNA is TGTGCCAGCAGCCCTGGACGCCTAGGGTCACCCCTCCACTTT. It yields the protein CASSPGRLGSPLHF.

The chain uses TRBV20-1 and TRBJ2-5; D uncertain. The CDR3 has 14 amino acids. V was cut by 2 bases and J by 5 bases, with 15 bases left in between. Germline loops: CDR1 DFQATT, CDR2 SNEGSKA (reference sequence). The CDR3 nucleotides read TGCAGTGCTAGACGAGCACTGGGTATGGAGACCCAGTACTTC. Amino acids: CSARRALGMETQYF.

The V and J genes are TRBV7-2 and TRBJ2-1; D remains unclear. The germline V gene encodes CDR1 SGHTA and CDR2 FQGNSA. CDR3 length equals 14 residues. V lost 2 bases and J 3 bases, leaving 8 bases between the germline ends. The CDR3 protein is CASSLSADYNEQFF. In DNA, the CDR3 is TGTGCCAGCAGCTTATCCGCGGACTACAATGAGCAGTTCTTC.

This chain uses TRBV20-1 with TRBJ2-1; D gene unclear. CDR1 is DFQATT and CDR2 is SNEGSKA in the germline V gene (reference sequence). The CDR3 is 16 amino acids. The V gene lost 0 bases and the J gene lost 0 bases, with 12 bases spanning the gap. The CDR3: CSARDTRARSYNEQFF. The CDR3 DNA follows: TGCAGTGCTAGAGATACCCGGGCCCGCTCCTACAATGAGCAGTTCTTC.

This clonotype was observed a few times. The chain is built from TRBV6-5 and TRBJ2-7; the D gene is possibly TRBD2 (5 bases). This CDR3 region has 13 residues. From germline, CDR1 is MNHEY and CDR2 SVGAGI. V dropped 0 bases and J dropped 6 bases, with 9 bases sitting between them. CDR3 coding DNA: TGTGCCAGCAGTTACTCGACGGGAACCGAGCAGTACTTC. Protein: CASSYSTGTEQYF.

This clonotype was picked up a small number of times. The chain couples TRBV20-1 to TRBJ2-2; possible D gene TRBD2, 5 bases. Germline CDR1 reads DFQATT; CDR2 reads SNEGSKA (reference sequence). Between the trimmed V and J ends, which lost 1 base and 7 bases, there was a span of 13 bases. The CDR3 is made up of 14 amino acids. The CDR3 region is CSARGGLTGGELFF. As DNA, the CDR3 is TGCAGTGCTAGAGGCGGACTCACCGGCGGGGAGCTGTTTTTT.

This clonotype was picked up one time. The chain combines TRBV7-8 with TRBJ2-7; 8 bases align to TRBD1. This CDR3 spans 16 amino acids. In germline, CDR1 is SGHVS, CDR2 FQNEAQ. Germline trimming cut 5 bases from V and 2 bases from J; bases unmatched to any gene: 11. CDR3: CASSPSRTGITYEQYF. The CDR3, as DNA: TGTGCCAGCAGCCCATCGCGGACAGGGATCACCTACGAGCAGTACTTC.

The chain employs TRBV20-1 and TRBJ2-5, with a possible D match to TRBD2 (5 bases). V was shortened by 0 bases and J by 1 base, with 15 bases between the two germline ends. Germline V CDR1 and CDR2: DFQATT, SNEGSKA (reference sequence). This CDR3 is built from 16 residues. CDR3 loop: CSARDLAGLLQETQYF. The CDR3 DNA follows: TGCAGTGCTAGAGATCTTGCGGGTCTACTCCAAGAGACCCAGTACTTC.

The chain employs TRBV2 and TRBJ1-2; D is unresolved. The V gene lost 0 bases and the J gene lost 7 bases, with 12 bases spanning the gap. The CDR3 runs 14 residues. Germline V gives CDR1 SNHLY, CDR2 FYNNEI. The CDR3, as DNA: TGTGCCAGCAGTGAAGCTGCGTCCCCTGGTGGCTACACCTTC. Its protein product is CASSEAASPGGYTF.

This clonotype has just a few counts. This chain links TRBV6-5 with TRBJ2-1, with 11 bases aligning to TRBD2. Losses at the gene ends were 0 bases for V and 4 bases for J; bases not matched to a gene: 5. CDR1 and CDR2 (germline): MNHEY, SVGAGI. The CDR3 sequence is 17 residues long. The DNA for the CDR3 is TGTGCCAGCAGTTACTCCACTAGCGGGGGTCCGTACAATGAGCAGTTCTTC. The encoded protein is CASSYSTSGGPYNEQFF.

This clonotype was observed once. The chain combines TRBV7-8 with TRBJ2-5, with TRBD2 matching over 14 bases. Germline V CDR1 and CDR2: SGHVS, FQNEAQ. The trim removed 5 bases at V and 3 bases at J, leaving 11 bases unmatched. This CDR3 is built from 18 residues. CDR3 residues: CASSLQGLAGELEETQYF. The CDR3 DNA sequence: TGTGCCAGCAGCCTCCAGGGACTAGCGGGGGAATTAGAAGAGACCCAGTACTTC.

This clonotype was seen a handful of times. The chain carries TRBV20-1 and TRBJ2-1, with no clear D. The germline V gene has CDR1 DFQATT and CDR2 SNEGSKA (reference sequence). The CDR3 runs to 13 residues. V was trimmed by 0 bases and J by 7 bases, leaving 10 bases between them. The CDR3: CSARDLVSNEQFF. CDR3 in DNA: TGCAGTGCTAGAGACCTGGTCTCAAATGAGCAGTTCTTC.

This clonotype was seen a handful of times. This rearrangement joins TRBV12-3 or TRBV12-4 to TRBJ2-3, with TRBD1 matching 7 bases. The CDR3 length is 13 residues. Unmatched junction bases numbered 4, after V lost 7 bases and J lost 3 bases. This chain's CDR3 is CASKPGGTDTQYF. CDR3 nucleotide sequence: TGTGCCAGCAAACCAGGGGGAACAGATACGCAGTATTTT.

This clonotype came up a few times. The chain uses TRBV4-1 and TRBJ2-1, with 9 bases fitting TRBD2. The CDR3 extends over 15 amino acids. The J segment lost 5 bases and the V segment lost 3 bases, leaving 5 bases of the junction unmatched. The germline V gene has CDR1 MGHRA and CDR2 YSYEKL. CDR3 nucleotides: TGCGCCAGCAGCCACCGGACTAGCGACGACAATGAGCAGTTCTTC. Translation: CASSHRTSDDNEQFF.

This clonotype was seen more than once but under ten times. The chain uses TRBV29-1 and TRBJ1-1; no reliable D call. CDR1 and CDR2 (germline): SQVTM, ANQGSEA. The CDR3 sequence is 14 residues long. V was trimmed by 7 bases and J by 6 bases, leaving 21 bases between them. CDR3 residues: CSAMPLRDKAEAFF. The CDR3 DNA reads TGCAGCGCCATGCCCCTGCGAGATAAGGCTGAAGCTTTCTTT.

This clonotype was counted a few times. V gene TRBV20-1 combines with J gene TRBJ1-5, with D perhaps matching TRBD1 (5 bases). The CDR3 spans 14 residues. CDR1 and CDR2 (germline): DFQATT, SNEGSKA (reference sequence). The V end was cut by 3 bases, the J end by 1 base, with 10 bases between. CDR3 nucleotide sequence: TGCAGTGCTAGGGGGGGAAAGAGCAATCAGCCCCAGCATTTT. As protein: CSARGGKSNQPQHF.